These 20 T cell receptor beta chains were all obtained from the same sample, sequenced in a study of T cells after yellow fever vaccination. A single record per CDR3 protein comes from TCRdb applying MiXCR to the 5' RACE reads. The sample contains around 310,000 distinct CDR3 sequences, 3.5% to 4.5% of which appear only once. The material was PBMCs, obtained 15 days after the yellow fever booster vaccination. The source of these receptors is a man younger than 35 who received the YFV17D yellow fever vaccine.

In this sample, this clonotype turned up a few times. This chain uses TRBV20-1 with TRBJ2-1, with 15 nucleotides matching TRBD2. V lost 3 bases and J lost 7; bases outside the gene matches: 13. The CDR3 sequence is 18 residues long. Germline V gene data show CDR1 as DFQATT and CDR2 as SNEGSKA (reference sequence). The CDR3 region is CSARPGLAGGLIWNEQFF. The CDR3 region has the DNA TGCAGTGCTAGGCCCGGACTAGCGGGGGGGCTAATATGGAATGAGCAGTTCTTC.

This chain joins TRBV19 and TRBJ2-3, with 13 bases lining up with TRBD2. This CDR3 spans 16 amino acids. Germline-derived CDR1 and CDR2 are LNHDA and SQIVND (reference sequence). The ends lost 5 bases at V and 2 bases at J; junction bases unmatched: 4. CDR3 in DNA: TGTGCCAGTAGTCGACTAGCGGGGGGCCTCACAGATACGCAGTATTTT. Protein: CASSRLAGGLTDTQYF.

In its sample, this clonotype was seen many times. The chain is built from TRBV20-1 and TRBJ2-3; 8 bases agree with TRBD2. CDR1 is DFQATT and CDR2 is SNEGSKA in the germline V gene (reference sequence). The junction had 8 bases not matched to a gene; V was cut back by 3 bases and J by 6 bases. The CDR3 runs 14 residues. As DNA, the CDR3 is TGCAGTGCTAGCCAGGCGGGGGGCCGTGATACGCAGTATTTT. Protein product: CSASQAGGRDTQYF.

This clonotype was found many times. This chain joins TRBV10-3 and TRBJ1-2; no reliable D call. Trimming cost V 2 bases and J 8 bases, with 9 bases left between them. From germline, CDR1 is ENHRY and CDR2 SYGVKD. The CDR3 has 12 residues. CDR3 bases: TGTGCCATCAGTGAGCCCGGTGGAGGCTACACCTTC. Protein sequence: CAISEPGGGYTF.

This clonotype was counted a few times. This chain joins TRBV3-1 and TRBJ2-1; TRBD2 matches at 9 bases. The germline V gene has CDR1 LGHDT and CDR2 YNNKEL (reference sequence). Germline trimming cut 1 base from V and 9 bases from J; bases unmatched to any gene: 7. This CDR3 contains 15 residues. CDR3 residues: CASSQVRGGPGEQFF. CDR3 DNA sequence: TGTGCCAGCAGCCAAGTGCGGGGGGGGCCTGGTGAGCAGTTCTTC.

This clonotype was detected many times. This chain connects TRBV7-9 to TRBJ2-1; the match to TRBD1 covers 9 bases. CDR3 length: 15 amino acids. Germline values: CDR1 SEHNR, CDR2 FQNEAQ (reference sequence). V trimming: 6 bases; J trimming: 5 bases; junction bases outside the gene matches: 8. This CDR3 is CASREPGTGNNEQFF. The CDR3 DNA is TGTGCCAGCAGAGAACCCGGGACAGGGAACAATGAGCAGTTCTTC.

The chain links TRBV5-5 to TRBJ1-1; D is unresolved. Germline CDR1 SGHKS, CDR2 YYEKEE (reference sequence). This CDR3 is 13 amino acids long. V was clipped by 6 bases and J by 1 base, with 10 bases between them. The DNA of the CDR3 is TGTGCCAGCACCTATGGGCCGAACACTGAAGCTTTCTTT. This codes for CASTYGPNTEAFF.

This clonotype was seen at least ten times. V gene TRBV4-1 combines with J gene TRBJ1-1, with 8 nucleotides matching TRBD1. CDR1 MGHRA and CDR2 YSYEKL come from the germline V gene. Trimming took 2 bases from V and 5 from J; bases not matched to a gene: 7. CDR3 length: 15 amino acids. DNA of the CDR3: TGCGCCAGCAGCCAACTATACAGGGGGGGAACTGAAGCTTTCTTT. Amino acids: CASSQLYRGGTEAFF.

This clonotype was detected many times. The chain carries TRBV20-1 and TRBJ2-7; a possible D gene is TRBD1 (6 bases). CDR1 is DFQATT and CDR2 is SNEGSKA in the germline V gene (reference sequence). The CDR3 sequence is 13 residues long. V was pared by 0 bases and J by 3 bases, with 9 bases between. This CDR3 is CSARDRGGYEQYF. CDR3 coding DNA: TGCAGTGCTAGAGACAGGGGCGGCTACGAGCAGTACTTC.

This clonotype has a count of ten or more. The CDR3 bases are TGTGCCAGCAGCTTGATCGGGGGCGATGGCTACACCTTC. Protein: CASSLIGGDGYTF. The genes are TRBV5-5 and TRBJ1-2; possibly TRBD1 for D (6 bases). CDR3 size: 13 residues. The germline V gene has CDR1 SGHKS and CDR2 YYEKEE (reference sequence). V was trimmed by 1 base and J by 6 bases, leaving 10 bases between them.

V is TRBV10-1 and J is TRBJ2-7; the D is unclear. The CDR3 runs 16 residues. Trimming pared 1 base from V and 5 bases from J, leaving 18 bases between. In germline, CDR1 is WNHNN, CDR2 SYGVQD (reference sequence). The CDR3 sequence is CASSEWTGPPFHEQYV. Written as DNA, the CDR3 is TGCGCCAGCAGTGAGTGGACGGGCCCCCCCTTTCACGAGCAGTACGTC.

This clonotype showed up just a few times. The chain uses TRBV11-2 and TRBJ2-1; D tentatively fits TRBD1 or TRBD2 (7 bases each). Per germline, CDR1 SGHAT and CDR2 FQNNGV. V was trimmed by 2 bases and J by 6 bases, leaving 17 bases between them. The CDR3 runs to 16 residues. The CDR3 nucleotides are TGTGCCAGCAGCTTACAGCGGGACAGTTGGGTCAATGAGCAGTTCTTC. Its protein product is CASSLQRDSWVNEQFF.

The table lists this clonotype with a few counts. The CDR3 DNA reads TGTGCCAGCAGTTACGGGAATGGGGCCTCTGGAAACACCATATATTTT. This sequence encodes CASSYGNGASGNTIYF. The chain uses TRBV6-6 and TRBJ1-3; D possibly corresponds to TRBD1 (5 bases). The CDR3 has 16 amino acids. The ends were cut back, 2 bases at V and 0 bases at J, with 11 bases in the middle. Germline CDR1 reads MNHNY; CDR2 reads SVGAGI (reference sequence).

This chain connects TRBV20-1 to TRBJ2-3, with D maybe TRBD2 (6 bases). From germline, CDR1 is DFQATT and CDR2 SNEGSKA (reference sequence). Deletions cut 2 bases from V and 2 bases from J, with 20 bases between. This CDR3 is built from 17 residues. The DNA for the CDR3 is TGCAGTGCTAGACCCTCCGACTTAGCGGCCTACACAGATACGCAGTATTTT. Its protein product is CSARPSDLAAYTDTQYF.

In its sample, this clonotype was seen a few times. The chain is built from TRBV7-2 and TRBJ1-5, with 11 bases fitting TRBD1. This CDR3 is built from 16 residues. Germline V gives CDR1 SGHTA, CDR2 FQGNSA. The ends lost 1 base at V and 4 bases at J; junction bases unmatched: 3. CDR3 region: CASSLVGTGGNQPQHF. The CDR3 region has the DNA TGTGCCAGCAGCTTAGTAGGGACAGGGGGGAATCAGCCCCAGCATTTT.

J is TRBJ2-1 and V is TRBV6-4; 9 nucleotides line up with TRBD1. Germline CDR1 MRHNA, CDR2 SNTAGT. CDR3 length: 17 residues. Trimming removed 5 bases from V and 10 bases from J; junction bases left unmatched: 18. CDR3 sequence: CASSLPRDRDFLGEQFF. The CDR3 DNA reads TGTGCCAGCAGTCTCCCCCGGGACAGGGACTTCCTTGGGGAGCAGTTCTTC.

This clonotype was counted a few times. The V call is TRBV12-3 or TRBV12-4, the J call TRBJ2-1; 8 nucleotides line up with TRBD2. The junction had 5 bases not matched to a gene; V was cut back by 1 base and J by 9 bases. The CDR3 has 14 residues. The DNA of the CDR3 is TGTGCCAGCAGTTTAGGGACTAGCTTGGCTGAGCAGTTCTTC. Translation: CASSLGTSLAEQFF.

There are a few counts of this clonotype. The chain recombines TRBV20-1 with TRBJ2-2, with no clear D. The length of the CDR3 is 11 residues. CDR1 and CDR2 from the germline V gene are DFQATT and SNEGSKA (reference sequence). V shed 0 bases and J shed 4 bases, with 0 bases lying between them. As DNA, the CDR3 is TGCAGTGCTAGAGACACCGGGGAGCTGTTTTTT. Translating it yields CSARDTGELFF.

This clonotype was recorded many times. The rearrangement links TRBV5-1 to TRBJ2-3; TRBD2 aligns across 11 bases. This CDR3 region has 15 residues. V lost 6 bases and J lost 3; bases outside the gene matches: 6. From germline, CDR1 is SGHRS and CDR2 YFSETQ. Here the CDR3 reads CASNDLAGGTDTQYF. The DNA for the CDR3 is TGCGCCAGCAACGATTTAGCGGGGGGGACAGATACGCAGTATTTT.

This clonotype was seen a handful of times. The CDR3 DNA sequence: TGTGCCAGCAGAGCCGACAGGGTGGGCGAGACCCAGTACTTC. This sequence encodes CASRADRVGETQYF. The rearrangement joins TRBV12-3 or TRBV12-4 to TRBJ2-5, with TRBD1 matching over 7 bases. After removal of 6 bases from V and 5 bases from J, the junction contained 9 bases not matched to a gene. The CDR3 covers 14 residues.